What follows are 17 T cell receptor beta chains derived from one specimen sequenced in a study of cytomegalovirus exposure and HLA in healthy donors listed by TCRdb under 2017. Library preparation used the immunoSEQ multiplex PCR assay. For the multiplex PCR, a mixture combining 60 forward primers for TCR Vbeta segments and 13 reverse primers for TCR Jbeta segments was used. Held by TCRdb, this immuneACCESS table contains in-frame sequences only and omits some clones. Under half of the omission traces to an unresolved V gene where checked; the cause of the rest is unknown. For this sample the table gives approximately 170,000 clones, of which approximately 80% were detected only once. The ten largest account for roughly 2.6% of the sample. Sequencing used PBMCs. These receptors originate from a woman aged 40 to 55 in good health and CMV-seropositive.

The J gene is TRBJ1-4, the V gene TRBV7-9; TRBD1 matches 9 bases. The CDR3 extends over 14 amino acids. CDR1 and CDR2 (germline): SEHNR, FQNEAQ (reference sequence). The V segment lost 3 bases and the J segment 8 bases; nucleotides outside the gene matches: 4. DNA for the CDR3: TGTGCCAGCAGCTTCGGGACAGGGTGGGAAAAACTGTTTTTT. It specifies CASSFGTGWEKLFF.

There are a few counts of this clone. The V and J genes are TRBV9 and TRBJ2-7; 8 bases are a match to TRBD2. The CDR3 is 14 residues long. The trim removed 2 bases at V and 2 bases at J, leaving 3 bases unmatched. Looked up from germline, CDR1 is SGDLS and CDR2 is YYNGEE. In DNA form, the CDR3 reads TGTGCCAGCAGCGTGACTAGCGTCACCTACGAGCAGTACTTC. Amino acid sequence: CASSVTSVTYEQYF.

The chain has TRBV11-3 and TRBJ2-1; 9 bases fit TRBD2. V trimming: 1 base; J trimming: 11 bases; junction bases outside the gene matches: 6. Germline V gene lookup returns CDR1 SGHNT and CDR2 YENEEA. The CDR3 runs 14 residues. CDR3 in DNA: TGTGCCAGCAGCTTAGGTTCGACTAGCGGCAAGCAGTTCTTC. Its protein product is CASSLGSTSGKQFF.

The chain is built from TRBV7-9 and TRBJ2-3; D ambiguous. V was clipped by 1 base and J by 5 bases, with 7 bases between them. Per germline, CDR1 SEHNR and CDR2 FQNEAQ (reference sequence). The CDR3 has 13 residues. The chain's CDR3 is CASSLVRGDTQYF. The CDR3, as DNA: TGTGCCAGCAGCTTAGTACGAGGAGATACGCAGTATTTT.

The chain has TRBV30 and TRBJ1-2; D not certain. This CDR3 is 13 amino acids long. V lost 5 bases to trimming and J lost 0 bases, with 10 bases between them. Looked up from germline, CDR1 is GTSNPN and CDR2 is SVGIG (reference sequence). CDR3 nucleotides: TGTGCCTGGTCCCCGTTGTCTAACTATGGCTACACCTTC. Its translation: CAWSPLSNYGYTF. Drawing the rest from reference TRBV30 and TRBJ1-2, the complete variable domain is SQTIHQWPATLVQPVGSPLSLECTVEGTSNPNLYWYRQAAGRGLQLLFYSVGIGQISSEVPQNLSASRPQDRQFILSSKKLLLSDSGFYLCAWSPLSNYGYTFGSGTRLTVV.

The chain has TRBV27 and TRBJ2-5; TRBD1 matches 7 bases. CDR1 MNHEY and CDR2 SMNVEV come from the germline V gene (reference sequence). Losses at the gene ends were 6 bases for V and 0 bases for J; bases not matched to a gene: 7. The CDR3 is 15 residues long. The CDR3 DNA is TGTGCCAGCAGATCCGGGACAGTGTACCAAGAGACCCAGTACTTC. As protein: CASRSGTVYQETQYF.

This clone appeared a few times. The V gene is TRBV5-1, the J gene TRBJ2-2, with 8 bases aligning to TRBD1. The CDR3 length is 15 residues. CDR1 is SGHRS, CDR2 YFSETQ, per germline. J was trimmed by 2 bases and V by 4 bases; bases with no gene match: 4. CDR3 nucleotide sequence: TGCGCCAGCAGCCAAGGGACAGGAAACACCGGGGAGCTGTTTTTT. It yields the protein CASSQGTGNTGELFF.

The V call is TRBV5-1, the J call TRBJ1-3, with D unresolved. The CDR3 is 15 residues long. The V gene's germline CDR1 is SGHRS and CDR2 YFSETQ. Between the trimmed V and J ends, which lost 0 bases and 2 bases, there was a span of 9 bases. CDR3 bases: TGCGCCAGCAGCTTGGGCGGGGTGGCTGGAAACACCATATATTTT. It specifies CASSLGGVAGNTIYF.

The CDR3 reads CASSLLGRGEAFF. The CDR3 DNA follows: TGTGCCAGCAGTTTACTAGGCAGGGGCGAAGCTTTCTTT. The chain uses TRBV27 and TRBJ1-1; weak D call: TRBD1 (6 bases). The CDR3 length is 13 residues. Germline V lookup: CDR1 MNHEY, CDR2 SMNVEV (reference sequence). The V gene lost 2 bases and the J gene lost 8 bases, with 12 bases spanning the gap.

V and J are TRBV11-2 and TRBJ2-7, with 7 nucleotides matching TRBD1. In germline, CDR1 is SGHAT, CDR2 FQNNGV. CDR3 length: 15 amino acids. V gave up 2 bases and J gave up 2 bases; unmatched junction bases: 6. CDR3 coding DNA: TGTGCCAGCAGCTTAAGTCGGACAGGACCCTACGAGCAGTACTTC. It codes for CASSLSRTGPYEQYF.

The V call is TRBV4-3, the J call TRBJ2-1, with 9 positions matching TRBD2. Germline V gene sequence: CDR1 LGHNA, CDR2 YSLEER. V lost 0 bases, J lost 8 bases, and 8 bases stayed unmatched. The CDR3 is made up of 16 amino acids. In DNA form, the CDR3 reads TGCGCCAGCAGCCAAGATATGGGCGGGGGGGCAGATGAGCAGTTCTTC. The encoded protein is CASSQDMGGGADEQFF.

The V gene is TRBV19, the J gene TRBJ2-3; 8 bases are shared with TRBD2. The junction had 8 bases not matched to a gene; V was cut back by 8 bases and J by 4 bases. The CDR3 consists of 14 residues. In germline, CDR1 is LNHDA, CDR2 SQIVND (reference sequence). The CDR3 sequence: CASAPSGYPDTQYF. CDR3 nucleotides: TGTGCCAGTGCCCCTAGCGGGTACCCAGATACGCAGTATTTT.

This CDR3 reads CASSLGATSGASGELFF. The CDR3 DNA is TGCGCCAGCAGCTTGGGGGCGACTAGCGGGGCGTCCGGGGAGCTGTTTTTT. The rearrangement links TRBV5-1 to TRBJ2-2; TRBD2 matches 11 bases. Germline-derived CDR1 and CDR2 are SGHRS and YFSETQ. J was trimmed by 6 bases and V by 0 bases; bases with no gene match: 7. The CDR3 has 17 amino acids. The entire variable domain, with the rest obtained from reference TRBV5-1 and TRBJ2-2, is as follows: KAGVTQTPRYLIKTRGQQVTLSCSPISGHRSVSWYQQTPGQGLQFLFEYFSETQRNKGNFPGRFSGRQFSNSRSEMNVSTLELGDSALYLCASSLGATSGASGELFFGEGSRLTVL.

This clone was observed a handful of times. The chain carries TRBV10-3 and TRBJ1-1, with D tentatively TRBD1 (5 bases). CDR3 length: 14 amino acids. Deletions cut 3 bases from V and 1 base from J, with 9 bases between. Looked up from germline, CDR1 is ENHRY and CDR2 is SYGVKD. This CDR3 is CAISDLGGNTEAFF. The DNA for the CDR3 is TGTGCCATCAGTGACTTGGGGGGGAACACTGAAGCTTTCTTT.

The chain recombines TRBV7-9 with TRBJ1-2; the D gene is possibly TRBD1 (5 bases). Germline assignment: CDR1 SEHNR and CDR2 FQNEAQ (reference sequence). The CDR3 totals 15 residues. V was clipped by 5 bases and J by 1 base, with 14 bases between them. The CDR3, as DNA: TGTGCCAGCAGCCCCGTTTTAGGGGTTAACTATGGCTACACCTTC. This encodes CASSPVLGVNYGYTF.

The genes are TRBV11-2 and TRBJ1-1; 11 bases map to TRBD1. The ends lost 5 bases at V and 5 bases at J; junction bases unmatched: 7. The CDR3 runs to 15 residues. Looked up from germline, CDR1 is SGHAT and CDR2 is FQNNGV. CDR3 region: CASSTRTGGWTEAFF. The DNA of the CDR3 is TGTGCCAGCAGCACCCGGACAGGGGGCTGGACTGAAGCTTTCTTT.

The table lists this clone with a few counts. The rearrangement links TRBV5-1 to TRBJ2-6; 7 bases agree with TRBD1. Germline V gene data show CDR1 as SGHRS and CDR2 as YFSETQ. This CDR3 has 21 residues. V trimming: 1 base; J trimming: 0 bases; junction bases outside the gene matches: 16. CDR3 bases: TGCGCCAGCAGCTTGCCGATTTGGGACAGTGAGTCCATCTCTGGGGCCAACGTCCTGACTTTC. The encoded protein is CASSLPIWDSESISGANVLTF.